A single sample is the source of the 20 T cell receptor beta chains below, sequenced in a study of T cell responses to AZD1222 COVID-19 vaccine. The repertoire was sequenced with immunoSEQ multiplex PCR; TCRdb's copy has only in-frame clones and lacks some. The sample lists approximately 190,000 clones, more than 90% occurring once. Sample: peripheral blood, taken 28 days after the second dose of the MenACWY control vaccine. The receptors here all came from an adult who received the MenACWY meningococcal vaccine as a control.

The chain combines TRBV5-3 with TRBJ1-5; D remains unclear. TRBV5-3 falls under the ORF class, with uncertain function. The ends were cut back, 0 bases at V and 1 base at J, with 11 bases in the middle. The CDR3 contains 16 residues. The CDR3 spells CARSLEREVSNQPQHF. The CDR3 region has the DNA TGTGCCAGAAGCTTGGAAAGGGAAGTGAGCAATCAGCCCCAGCATTTT.

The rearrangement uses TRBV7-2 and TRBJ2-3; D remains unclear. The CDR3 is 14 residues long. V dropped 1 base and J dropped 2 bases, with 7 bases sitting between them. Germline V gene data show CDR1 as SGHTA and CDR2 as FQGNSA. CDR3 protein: CASSLVGATDTQYF. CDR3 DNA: TGTGCCAGCAGCTTAGTGGGTGCCACAGATACGCAGTATTTT.

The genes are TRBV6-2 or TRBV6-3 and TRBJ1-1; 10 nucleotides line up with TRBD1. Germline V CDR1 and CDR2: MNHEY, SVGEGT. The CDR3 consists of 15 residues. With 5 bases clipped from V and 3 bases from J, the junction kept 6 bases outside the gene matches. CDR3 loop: CASSDRGRKDTEAFF. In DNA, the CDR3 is TGTGCCAGCAGTGACAGGGGGCGCAAGGACACTGAAGCTTTCTTT.

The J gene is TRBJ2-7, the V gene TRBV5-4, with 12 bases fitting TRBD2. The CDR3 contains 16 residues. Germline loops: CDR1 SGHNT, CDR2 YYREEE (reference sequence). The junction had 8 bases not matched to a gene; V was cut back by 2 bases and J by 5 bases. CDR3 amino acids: CASSLGASGRVNEQYF. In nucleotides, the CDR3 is TGTGCCAGCAGCTTAGGAGCTAGCGGGAGGGTCAACGAGCAGTACTTC.

The CDR3 here is CASSLGQGVTNEKLFF. Written as DNA, the CDR3 is TGTGCCAGCAGCTTGGGGCAGGGTGTAACTAATGAAAAACTGTTTTTT. V is TRBV5-8 and J is TRBJ1-4, with D possibly being TRBD1 (5 bases). CDR1 is SGHTS, CDR2 YDEGEE, per germline. The length of the CDR3 is 16 residues. V shed 0 bases and J shed 1 base, with 10 bases lying between them. The complete variable domain, with remaining parts taken from reference TRBV5-8 and TRBJ1-4, reads EAGVTQSPTHLIKTRGQQATLRCSPISGHTSVYWYQQALGLGLQFLLWYDEGEERNRGNFPPRFSGRQFPNYSSELNVNALELEDSALYLCASSLGQGVTNEKLFFGSGTQLSVL.

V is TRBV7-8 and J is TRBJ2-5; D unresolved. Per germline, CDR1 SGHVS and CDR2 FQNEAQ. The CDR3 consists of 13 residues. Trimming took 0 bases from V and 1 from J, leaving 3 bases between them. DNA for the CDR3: TGTGCCAGCAGCTTAGCGCCCCAAGAGACCCAGTACTTC. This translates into CASSLAPQETQYF. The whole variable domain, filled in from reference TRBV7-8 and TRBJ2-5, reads GAGVSQSPRYKVAKRGQDVALRCDPISGHVSLFWYQQALGQGPEFLTYFQNEAQLDKSGLPSDRFFAERPEGSVSTLKIQRTQQEDSAVYLCASSLAPQETQYFGPGTRLLVL.

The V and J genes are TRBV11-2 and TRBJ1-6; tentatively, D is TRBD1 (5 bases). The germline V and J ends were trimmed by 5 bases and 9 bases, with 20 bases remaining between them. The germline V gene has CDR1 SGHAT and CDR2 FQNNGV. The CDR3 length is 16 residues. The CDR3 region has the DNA TGTGCCAGCAGCCCGTGGGACGGTGGAACGGGTTCACCCCTCCACTTT. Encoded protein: CASSPWDGGTGSPLHF.

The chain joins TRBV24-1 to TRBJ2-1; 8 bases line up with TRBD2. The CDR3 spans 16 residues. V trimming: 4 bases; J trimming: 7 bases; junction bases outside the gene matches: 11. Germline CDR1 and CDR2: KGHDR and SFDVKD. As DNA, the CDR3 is TGTGCCACCAGTGACCGTGACAGCGGGAGACTAAATGAGCAGTTCTTC. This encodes CATSDRDSGRLNEQFF.

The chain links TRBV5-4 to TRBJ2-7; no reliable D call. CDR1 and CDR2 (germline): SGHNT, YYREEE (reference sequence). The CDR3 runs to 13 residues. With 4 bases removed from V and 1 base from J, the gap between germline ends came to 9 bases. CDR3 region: CASSVGGSYEQYF. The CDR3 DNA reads TGTGCCAGCAGCGTCGGTGGATCCTACGAGCAGTACTTC.

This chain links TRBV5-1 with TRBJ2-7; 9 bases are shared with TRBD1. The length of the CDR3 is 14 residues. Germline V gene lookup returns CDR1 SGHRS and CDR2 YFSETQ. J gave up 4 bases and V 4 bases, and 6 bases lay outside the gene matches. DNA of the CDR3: TGCGCCAGCAGCCCCTCGGGACAGGGTTACGAGCAGTACTTC. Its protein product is CASSPSGQGYEQYF.

The CDR3 DNA sequence: TGTGCCAGCAGCTCTCTCCGGGAGCCCTCCTACGAGCAGTACTTC. Its protein is CASSSLREPSYEQYF. This rearrangement joins TRBV7-9 to TRBJ2-7; D is possibly TRBD2 (6 bases). The CDR3 extends over 15 amino acids. The V and J ends lost 4 bases and 0 bases respectively, with 13 bases between them. Germline values: CDR1 SEHNR, CDR2 FQNEAQ (reference sequence).

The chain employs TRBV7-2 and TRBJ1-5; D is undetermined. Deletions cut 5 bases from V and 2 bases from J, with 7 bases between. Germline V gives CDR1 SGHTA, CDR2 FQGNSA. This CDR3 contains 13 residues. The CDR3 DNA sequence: TGTGCCAGCAGCGTAAATGGCAATCAGCCCCAGCATTTT. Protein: CASSVNGNQPQHF.

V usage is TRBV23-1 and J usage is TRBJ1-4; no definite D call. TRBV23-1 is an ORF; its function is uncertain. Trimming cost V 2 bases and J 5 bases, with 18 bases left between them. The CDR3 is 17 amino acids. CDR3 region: CASSQPVNRTVNEKLFF. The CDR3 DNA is TGCGCCAGCAGTCAACCGGTAAACAGAACTGTGAATGAAAAACTGTTTTTT.

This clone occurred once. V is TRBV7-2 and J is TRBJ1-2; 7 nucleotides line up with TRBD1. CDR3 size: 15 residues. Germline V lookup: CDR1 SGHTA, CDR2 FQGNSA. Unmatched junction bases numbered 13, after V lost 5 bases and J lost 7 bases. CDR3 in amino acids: CASSLKGRGLFGYTF. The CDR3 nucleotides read TGTGCCAGCAGCCTTAAAGGGAGGGGGCTTTTTGGCTACACCTTC.

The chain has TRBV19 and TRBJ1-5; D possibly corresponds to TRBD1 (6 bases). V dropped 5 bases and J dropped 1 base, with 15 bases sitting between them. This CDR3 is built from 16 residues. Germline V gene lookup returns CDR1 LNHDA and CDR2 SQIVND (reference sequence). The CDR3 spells CASSYYRAGSNQPQHF. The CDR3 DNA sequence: TGTGCCAGTAGTTACTACAGGGCTGGGAGCAATCAGCCCCAGCATTTT.

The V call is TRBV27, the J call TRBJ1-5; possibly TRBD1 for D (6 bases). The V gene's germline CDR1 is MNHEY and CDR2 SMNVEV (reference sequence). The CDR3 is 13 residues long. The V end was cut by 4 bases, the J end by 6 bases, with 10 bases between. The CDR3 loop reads CASSWVQGQPQHF. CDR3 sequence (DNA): TGTGCCAGCAGTTGGGTACAGGGTCAGCCCCAGCATTTT.

The CDR3 coding sequence is TGCGCCAGCAGCTTGGAATCCAGGGGTGGGGATGAGCAGTTCTTC. It is translated as CASSLESRGGDEQFF. V usage is TRBV5-1 and J usage is TRBJ2-1, with D maybe TRBD1 (6 bases). CDR3 size: 15 residues. From germline, CDR1 is SGHRS and CDR2 YFSETQ. With 0 bases removed from V and 8 bases from J, the gap between germline ends came to 15 bases.

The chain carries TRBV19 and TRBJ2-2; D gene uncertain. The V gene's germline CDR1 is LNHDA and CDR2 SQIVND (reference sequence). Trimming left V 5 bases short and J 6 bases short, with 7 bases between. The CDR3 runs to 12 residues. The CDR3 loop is CASSVLAGELFF. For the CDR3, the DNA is TGTGCCAGTAGTGTTCTAGCCGGGGAGCTGTTTTTT. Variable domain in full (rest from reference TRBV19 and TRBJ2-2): DGGITQSPKYLFRKEGQNVTLSCEQNLNHDAMYWYRQDPGQGLRLIYYSQIVNDFQKGDIAEGYSVSREKKESFPLTVTSAQKNPTAFYLCASSVLAGELFFGEGSRLTVL.

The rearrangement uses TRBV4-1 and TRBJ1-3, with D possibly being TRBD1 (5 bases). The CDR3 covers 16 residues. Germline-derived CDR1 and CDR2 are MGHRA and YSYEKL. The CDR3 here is CAGCITGHGSGNTIYF. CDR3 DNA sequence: TGCGCTGGGTGTATCACAGGACATGGCTCTGGAAACACCATATATTTT.

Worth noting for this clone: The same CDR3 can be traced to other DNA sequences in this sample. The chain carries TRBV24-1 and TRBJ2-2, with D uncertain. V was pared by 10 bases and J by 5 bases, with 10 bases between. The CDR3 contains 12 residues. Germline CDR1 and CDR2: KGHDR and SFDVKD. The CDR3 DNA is TGTGCCACGTCGGAGAGTACCGGGGAGCTGTTTTTT. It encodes CATSESTGELFF.